The clone carrying this T cell receptor (beta chain) was recorded a few times. Assay: immunoSEQ multiplex PCR; the TCRdb copy retains only in-frame clones and omits some. In the table there are about 120,000 clones, more than 65% of which are singletons. This entry is derived from a study of shared clonotypes between healthy human individuals. With 7 bases removed from V and 4 bases from J, the gap between germline ends came to 13 bases. Germline CDR1 and CDR2: SNHLY and FYNNEI. This CDR3 contains 13 residues. Sequenced material: memory CD8+ T cells sorted from blood. The subset is: CD45RO+ cells pooled with CCR7-negative TemRA cells. V gene TRBV2 combines with J gene TRBJ1-2; no clear D gene. The TCR originated in a woman in her 30s in good health. CDR3 residues: CASKRETIYGYTF. For the CDR3, the DNA is TGTGCCAGCAAGAGGGAGACCATCTATGGCTACACCTTC. Complete variable domain (other parts from reference TRBV2 and TRBJ1-2): EPEVTQTPSHQVTQMGQEVILRCVPISNHLYFYWYRQILGQKVEFLVSFYNNEISEKSEIFDDQFSVERPDGSNFTLKIRSTKLEDSAMYFCASKRETIYGYTFGSGTRLTVV.